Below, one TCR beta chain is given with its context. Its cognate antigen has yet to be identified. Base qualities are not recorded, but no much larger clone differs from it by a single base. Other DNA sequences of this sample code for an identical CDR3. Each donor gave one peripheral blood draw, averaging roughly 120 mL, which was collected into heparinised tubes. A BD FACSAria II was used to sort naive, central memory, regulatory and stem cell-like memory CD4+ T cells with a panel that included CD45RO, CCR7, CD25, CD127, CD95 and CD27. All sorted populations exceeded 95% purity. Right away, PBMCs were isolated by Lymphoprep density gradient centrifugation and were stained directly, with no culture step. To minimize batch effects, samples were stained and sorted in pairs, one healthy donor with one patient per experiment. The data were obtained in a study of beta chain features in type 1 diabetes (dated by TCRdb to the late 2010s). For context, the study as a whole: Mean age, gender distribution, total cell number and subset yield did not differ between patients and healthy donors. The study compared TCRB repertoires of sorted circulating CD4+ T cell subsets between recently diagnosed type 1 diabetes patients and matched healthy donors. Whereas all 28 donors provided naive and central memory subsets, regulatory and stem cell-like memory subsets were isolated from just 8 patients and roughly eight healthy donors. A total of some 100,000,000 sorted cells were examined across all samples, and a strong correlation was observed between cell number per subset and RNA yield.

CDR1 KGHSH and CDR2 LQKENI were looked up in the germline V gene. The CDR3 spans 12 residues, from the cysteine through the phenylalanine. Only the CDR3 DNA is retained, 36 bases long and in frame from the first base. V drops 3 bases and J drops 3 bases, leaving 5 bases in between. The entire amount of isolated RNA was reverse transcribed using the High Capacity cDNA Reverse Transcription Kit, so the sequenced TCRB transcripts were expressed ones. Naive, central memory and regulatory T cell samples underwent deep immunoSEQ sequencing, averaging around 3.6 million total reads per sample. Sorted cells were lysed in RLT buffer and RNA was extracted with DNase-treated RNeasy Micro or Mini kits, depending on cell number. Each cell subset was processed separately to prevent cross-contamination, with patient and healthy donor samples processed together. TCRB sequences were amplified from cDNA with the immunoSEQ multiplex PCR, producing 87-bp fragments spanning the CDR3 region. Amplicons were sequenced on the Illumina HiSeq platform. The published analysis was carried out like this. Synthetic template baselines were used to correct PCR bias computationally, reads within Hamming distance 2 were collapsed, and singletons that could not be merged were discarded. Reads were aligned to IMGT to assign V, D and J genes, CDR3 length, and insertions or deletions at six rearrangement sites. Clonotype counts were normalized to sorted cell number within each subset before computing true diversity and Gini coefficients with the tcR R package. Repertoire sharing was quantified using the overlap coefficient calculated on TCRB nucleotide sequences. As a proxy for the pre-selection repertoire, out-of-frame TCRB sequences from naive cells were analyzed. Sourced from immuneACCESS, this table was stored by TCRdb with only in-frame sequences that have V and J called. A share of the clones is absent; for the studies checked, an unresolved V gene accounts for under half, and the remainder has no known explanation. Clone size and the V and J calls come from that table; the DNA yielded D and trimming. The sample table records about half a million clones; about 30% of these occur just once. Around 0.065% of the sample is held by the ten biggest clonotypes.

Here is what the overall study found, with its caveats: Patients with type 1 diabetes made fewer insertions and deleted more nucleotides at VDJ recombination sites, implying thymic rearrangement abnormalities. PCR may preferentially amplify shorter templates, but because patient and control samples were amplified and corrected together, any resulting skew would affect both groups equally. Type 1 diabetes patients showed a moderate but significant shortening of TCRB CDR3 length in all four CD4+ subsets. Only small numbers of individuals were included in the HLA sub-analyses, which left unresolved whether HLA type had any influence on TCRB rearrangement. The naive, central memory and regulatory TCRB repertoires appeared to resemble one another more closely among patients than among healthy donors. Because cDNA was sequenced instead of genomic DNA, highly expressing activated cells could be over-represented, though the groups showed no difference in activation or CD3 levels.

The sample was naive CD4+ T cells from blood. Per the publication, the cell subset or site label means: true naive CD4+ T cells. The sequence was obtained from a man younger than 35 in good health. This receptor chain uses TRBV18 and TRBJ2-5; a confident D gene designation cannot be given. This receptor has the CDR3 CASSPREETQYF. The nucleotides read TGTGCCAGCTCACCCCGGGAAGAGACCCAGTACTTC.